Following are 12 T cell receptor beta chains from one sample sequenced in a study of immune evolution from preneoplasia to lung adenocarcinoma. The table came from immunoSEQ multiplex PCR; TCRdb's copy has only in-frame clones and leaves some out. The table shows around 8,200 clones, with just under 80% occurring only once. The sample was FFPE adjacent normal lung tissue. The receptors here all came from a person aged 60-80 years with lung adenocarcinoma.

The CDR3 region is CASTPQGSVYEQYF. CDR3 bases: TGTGCCAGCACACCACAGGGTTCCGTCTACGAGCAGTACTTC. This chain uses TRBV2 with TRBJ2-7; D may be TRBD1 (6 bases). V dropped 7 bases and J dropped 3 bases, with 16 bases sitting between them. The length of the CDR3 is 14 residues. The V gene's germline CDR1 is SNHLY and CDR2 FYNNEI. Looking up the rest from reference TRBV2 and TRBJ2-7 gives the full variable domain: EPEVTQTPSHQVTQMGQEVILRCVPISNHLYFYWYRQILGQKVEFLVSFYNNEISEKSEIFDDQFSVERPDGSNFTLKIRSTKLEDSAMYFCASTPQGSVYEQYFGPGTRLTVT.

In DNA, the CDR3 is TGCGCCAGCACCGGAACCAGCGGGGGGGCAAATGAGCAGTTCTTC. Translating gives CASTGTSGGANEQFF. V usage is TRBV5-1 and J usage is TRBJ2-1, with 10 bases fitting TRBD2. CDR3 length: 15 amino acids. The germline gives CDR1 SGHRS, CDR2 YFSETQ. The J segment lost 7 bases and the V segment lost 6 bases, leaving 10 bases of the junction unmatched.

The chain employs TRBV7-3 and TRBJ1-2; unclear D gene. The length of the CDR3 is 13 residues. V was shortened by 5 bases and J by 2 bases, with 9 bases between the two germline ends. Germline values: CDR1 SGHTA, CDR2 FQGTGA. CDR3 in amino acids: CASSLDGNYGYTF. Written as DNA, the CDR3 is TGTGCCAGCAGCCTAGACGGGAACTATGGCTACACCTTC.

CDR3 coding DNA: TGCGCCAGCAGAAATAGTGGGGAGCAGTACTTC. Its protein is CASRNSGEQYF. The genes are TRBV5-1 and TRBJ2-7; D not resolved. Germline CDR1 reads SGHRS; CDR2 reads YFSETQ. Trimming took off 5 bases at V and 7 bases at J, with 10 bases between the two ends. The CDR3 runs to 11 residues.

The rearrangement joins TRBV10-3 to TRBJ2-2, with D uncertain. Germline CDR1 reads ENHRY; CDR2 reads SYGVKD. The V and J ends lost 6 bases and 4 bases respectively, with 9 bases between them. The CDR3 spans 13 residues. The CDR3 region has the DNA TGTGCCATCAGGGCCACTCCCACCGGGGAGCTGTTTTTT. Translated, it gives CAIRATPTGELFF.

This chain uses TRBV7-6 with TRBJ1-4; maybe TRBD1 (5 bases). The V end was cut by 3 bases, the J end by 0 bases, with 8 bases between. In germline, CDR1 is SGHVS, CDR2 FNYEAQ. This CDR3 is 15 amino acids long. CDR3 protein: CASSLQGSTNEKLFF. In nucleotides, the CDR3 is TGTGCCAGCAGCTTGCAGGGCTCAACTAATGAAAAACTGTTTTTT.

The chain carries TRBV11-3 and TRBJ1-1, with a tentative D call TRBD1 (5 bases). With 4 bases removed from V and 1 base from J, the gap between germline ends came to 10 bases. Germline assignment: CDR1 SGHNT and CDR2 YENEEA. The CDR3 is made up of 14 amino acids. The CDR3 is CASSYSGTNTEAFF. The CDR3 bases are TGTGCCAGCAGCTATTCCGGGACGAACACTGAAGCTTTCTTT.

V usage is TRBV19 and J usage is TRBJ2-7, with D tentatively TRBD1 (7 bases). CDR3 length: 16 amino acids. V lost 6 bases to trimming and J lost 9 bases, with 27 bases between them. CDR1 is LNHDA, CDR2 SQIVND, per germline (reference sequence). The CDR3 DNA reads TGTGCCAGTAGCGATCTCCCGCGGGACAGCCCCTTGGGGCAGTACTTC. This translates into CASSDLPRDSPLGQYF.

The chain joins TRBV10-3 to TRBJ1-1; D unclear. Per germline, CDR1 ENHRY and CDR2 SYGVKD. The CDR3 totals 15 residues. V lost 6 bases to trimming and J lost 3 bases, with 17 bases between them. CDR3: CAISEREPRDTEAFF. The CDR3 DNA reads as TGTGCCATCAGCGAAAGGGAACCCCGGGACACTGAAGCTTTCTTT.

The chain couples TRBV11-2 to TRBJ2-7; TRBD1 might be the D (6 bases). Trimming took off 2 bases at V and 9 bases at J, with 26 bases between the two ends. Germline CDR1 and CDR2: SGHAT and FQNNGV. There are 17 residues in the CDR3. The CDR3 region has the DNA TGTGCCAGCAGCTTAAACCCCTCCGGGACATCGGCGTGGGGGCAGTACTTC. Its protein is CASSLNPSGTSAWGQYF.

The V and J genes are TRBV28 and TRBJ1-5; D possibly corresponds to TRBD1 (5 bases). This CDR3 region has 14 residues. V lost 5 bases to trimming and J lost 1 base, with 9 bases between them. In germline, CDR1 is MDHEN, CDR2 SYDVKM. The CDR3 nucleotides are TGTGCCAGCAGTCCCGGGGACAGCAATCAGCCCCAGCATTTT. It translates to CASSPGDSNQPQHF.

The V call is TRBV10-3, the J call TRBJ2-7; 14 bases match TRBD2. The V and J ends lost 6 bases and 2 bases, in that order; junction bases with no gene match: 3. The CDR3 is made up of 15 amino acids. Germline V CDR1 and CDR2: ENHRY, SYGVKD. CDR3 in DNA: TGTGCCATCAGCATGGGACTAGCGGGAGCCTACGAGCAGTACTTC. Translation gives CAISMGLAGAYEQYF.